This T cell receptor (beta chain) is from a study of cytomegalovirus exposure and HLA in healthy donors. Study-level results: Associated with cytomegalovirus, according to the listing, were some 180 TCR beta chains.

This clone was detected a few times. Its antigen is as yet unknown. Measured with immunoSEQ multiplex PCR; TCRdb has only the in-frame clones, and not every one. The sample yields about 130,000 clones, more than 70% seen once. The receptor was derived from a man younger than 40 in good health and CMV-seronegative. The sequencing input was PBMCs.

CDR3 sequence: CATRPRDRGLNSPLHF. The CDR3 DNA is TGTGCCACAAGGCCCCGGGACAGGGGGCTGAATTCACCCCTCCACTTT. This chain joins TRBV10-3 and TRBJ1-6; 12 bases are shared with TRBD1. Germline CDR1 and CDR2: ENHRY and SYGVKD. The CDR3 loop spans 16 amino acids. The trim removed 10 bases at V and 7 bases at J, leaving 11 bases unmatched.